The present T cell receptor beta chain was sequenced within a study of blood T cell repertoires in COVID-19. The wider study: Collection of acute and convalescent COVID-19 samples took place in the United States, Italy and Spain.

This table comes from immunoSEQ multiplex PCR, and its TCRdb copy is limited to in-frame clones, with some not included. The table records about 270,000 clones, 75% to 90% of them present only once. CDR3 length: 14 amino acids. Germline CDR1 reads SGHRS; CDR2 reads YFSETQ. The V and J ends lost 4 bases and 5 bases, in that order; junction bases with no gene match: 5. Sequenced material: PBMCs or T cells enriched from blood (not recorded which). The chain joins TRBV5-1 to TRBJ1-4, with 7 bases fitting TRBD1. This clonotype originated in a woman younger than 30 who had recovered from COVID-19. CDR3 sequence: CASSPGTVNEKLFF. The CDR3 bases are TGCGCCAGCAGCCCCGGGACAGTGAATGAAAAACTGTTTTTT.